This T cell receptor beta chain was sequenced for a study of cytomegalovirus exposure and HLA in healthy donors. Points from the study as a whole: What TCR beta sequences reportedly achieved was accurate prediction of HLA-A and HLA-B alleles in most subjects. It was only CMV serostatus that was available as immune exposure information.

Comment on this clone: Its antigen is still unknown.

The CDR3 is 15 amino acids. Per the germline V gene, CDR1 is SGHDT and CDR2 is YYEEEE. Germline trimming cut 4 bases from V and 7 bases from J; bases unmatched to any gene: 8. Researchers ran the PCR with 60 Vbeta and 13 Jbeta primers. Produced via immunoSEQ multiplex PCR; TCRdb's table is partial and in-frame only. This sample yields approximately 180,000 clones, of which around four fifths are seen a single time; 4.8% belongs to the top ten. The chain has TRBV5-6 and TRBJ2-3; 11 bases match TRBD2. Sequenced sample: PBMCs. This clonotype was sampled from a girl between 10 and 17 years old in good health and CMV-seropositive. CDR3 bases: TGTGCCAGCAGCCTAGCGGGGGGAAAGGTAAATACGCAGTATTTT. Translating gives CASSLAGGKVNTQYF.